The 14 T cell receptor beta chains below come from one sample, sequenced in a study of spatial heterogeneity in lung cancer (dated by TCRdb to the late 2010s). The time point label, read with the paper, signifies: sample taken at primary tumor resection. Whole RNA extracted from tumor and nontumor lung tissue, or from cryopreserved PBMC samples, was used for TCR sequencing without cell sorting. The method behind the library was 5' RACE. Sequenced on a NextSeq 500. The public reads were reprocessed in TCRdb via fastp at Q25 and MiXCR, keeping in-frame beta chains. Here each entry gathers all rows of one CDR3 protein and keeps the most common genes and DNA. The sample contains more than 35,000 distinct CDR3 sequences, approximately 5.2% of them found a single time. The top ten clonotypes cover around 30% of the sample. Sequenced material: PBMCs, taken at surgery. The origin of the receptors is a female donor with early-stage non-small cell lung cancer.

This clonotype was counted only a few times. The V gene is TRBV11-2, the J gene TRBJ2-2; D call uncertain. This CDR3 contains 15 residues. CDR1 and CDR2 (germline): SGHAT, FQNNGV. Trimming cost V 3 bases and J 2 bases, with 10 bases left between them. CDR3: CASSFLVFNTGELFF. CDR3 in DNA: TGTGCCAGCAGCTTCTTAGTTTTTAACACCGGGGAGCTGTTTTTT.

This clonotype was detected ten times or more. The rearrangement uses TRBV4-1 and TRBJ1-2, with D uncertain. CDR3 length equals 13 residues. Per the germline V gene, CDR1 is MGHRA and CDR2 is YSYEKL. Between the trimmed V and J ends, which lost 0 bases and 3 bases, there was a span of 5 bases. The CDR3 spells CASSQDGYYGYTF. CDR3 bases: TGCGCCAGCAGCCAAGACGGCTACTATGGCTACACCTTC.

This clonotype was recorded many times. The chain uses TRBV2 and TRBJ2-1; D is possibly TRBD2 (5 bases). Germline lookup yields CDR1 SNHLY and CDR2 FYNNEI. V was pared by 3 bases and J by 8 bases, with 14 bases between. This CDR3 has 14 amino acids. The CDR3 sequence is CASSDGGLIDEQFF. DNA for the CDR3: TGTGCCAGCAGTGATGGAGGTCTAATAGATGAGCAGTTCTTC. The whole variable domain, filled in from reference TRBV2 and TRBJ2-1, reads EPEVTQTPSHQVTQMGQEVILRCVPISNHLYFYWYRQILGQKVEFLVSFYNNEISEKSEIFDDQFSVERPDGSNFTLKIRSTKLEDSAMYFCASSDGGLIDEQFFGPGTRLTVL.

This clonotype has a handful of counts. The chain employs TRBV2 and TRBJ2-3; D uncertain. Looked up from germline, CDR1 is SNHLY and CDR2 is FYNNEI. V lost 4 bases to trimming and J lost 1 base, with 9 bases between them. This CDR3 region has 14 residues. The CDR3 here is CASSVLLRTDTQYF. CDR3 coding DNA: TGTGCCAGCAGTGTACTCCTACGCACAGATACGCAGTATTTT.

This clonotype was recorded at least ten times. V is TRBV6-1 and J is TRBJ2-3, with D possibly being TRBD1 or TRBD2 (6 bases each). CDR1 and CDR2 (germline): MNHNS, SASEGT. The CDR3 contains 14 residues. The germline V and J ends were trimmed by 0 bases and 11 bases, with 15 bases remaining between them. The DNA of the CDR3 is TGTGCCAGCAGTGAAGCGGGACTTGGAGGGGGGCAGTATTTT. It encodes CASSEAGLGGGQYF.

This clonotype showed up many times. V is TRBV24-1 and J is TRBJ2-1; D perhaps matches TRBD2 (6 bases). CDR3 length equals 14 residues. Per germline, CDR1 KGHDR and CDR2 SFDVKD. Trimming stripped 7 bases from V and 4 bases from J, with 13 bases between. Here the CDR3 DNA reads TGTGCCACCAGGGGGAACGGGGGTTACAATGAGCAGTTCTTC. Protein: CATRGNGGYNEQFF.

In this sample, this clonotype is medium-sized (0.01 to 0.1%). This chain links TRBV10-3 with TRBJ1-3, with no clear D. The V end lost 7 bases, the J end lost 4 bases, and 14 bases lay between the germline ends. Germline CDR1 ENHRY, CDR2 SYGVKD. CDR3 size: 14 residues. The CDR3 sequence is CAIIRELGGNTIYF. CDR3 sequence (DNA): TGTGCCATCATTAGGGAGCTTGGAGGAAACACCATATATTTT.

This clonotype was recorded at least ten times. The chain uses TRBV20-1 and TRBJ2-3, with 12 positions matching TRBD2. This CDR3 spans 16 amino acids. Trimming at V came to 5 bases and at J to 5 bases, leaving 11 bases not matched to a gene. The germline CDR1 and CDR2 sequences are DFQATT and SNEGSKA (reference sequence). CDR3 residues: CSAHTRTSGKGDTQYF. DNA of the CDR3: TGCAGTGCTCACACCCGGACTAGCGGGAAGGGAGATACGCAGTATTTT.

The rearrangement links TRBV5-5 to TRBJ2-7; 14 nucleotides match TRBD2. CDR3 size: 18 residues. The germline CDR1 and CDR2 sequences are SGHKS and YYEKEE (reference sequence). Germline trimming cut 2 bases from V and 2 bases from J; bases unmatched to any gene: 9. CDR3 sequence (DNA): TGTGCCAGCAGCTTTGCCGGGACTAGCGGGGGACCACCCTACGAGCAGTACTTC. Translating gives CASSFAGTSGGPPYEQYF.

This clonotype was seen only a few times. V gene TRBV10-1 combines with J gene TRBJ2-5; 8 bases are shared with TRBD1. The CDR3 is 15 residues long. Trimming cost V 3 bases and J 5 bases; bases outside gene matches: 8. Germline assignment: CDR1 WNHNN and CDR2 SYGVQD (reference sequence). CDR3 region: CASSENRGLGETQYF. CDR3 in DNA: TGCGCCAGCAGTGAAAACAGGGGGTTGGGGGAGACCCAGTACTTC.

The chain is built from TRBV10-3 and TRBJ2-3; possibly TRBD2 for D (6 bases). This CDR3 contains 13 residues. Germline CDR1 is ENHRY and CDR2 is SYGVKD. V was pared by 6 bases and J by 4 bases, with 11 bases between. CDR3 residues: CAIREGGPDTQYF. The DNA of the CDR3 is TGTGCCATCAGAGAGGGAGGCCCAGATACGCAGTATTTT.

This clonotype is medium-sized within its sample. The chain carries TRBV20-1 and TRBJ2-1; 7 bases agree with TRBD1. In germline, CDR1 is DFQATT, CDR2 SNEGSKA (reference sequence). The CDR3 is 14 amino acids. After removal of 6 bases from V and 7 bases from J, the junction contained 12 bases not matched to a gene. The CDR3 spells CSASMTDRENEQFF. CDR3 DNA sequence: TGCAGTGCCTCTATGACAGACAGGGAGAATGAGCAGTTCTTC.

This clonotype was picked up many times. The genes are TRBV29-1 and TRBJ2-1; 8 bases match TRBD2. J was trimmed by 9 bases and V by 2 bases; bases with no gene match: 6. Looked up from germline, CDR1 is SQVTM and CDR2 is ANQGSEA. The CDR3 has 13 residues. The CDR3 sequence: CSVETQSGGEQFF. The DNA of the CDR3 is TGCAGCGTTGAAACCCAAAGCGGGGGTGAGCAGTTCTTC.

This clonotype was detected many times. The rearrangement links TRBV5-1 to TRBJ2-4; the D gene is possibly TRBD1 (5 bases). V was pared by 0 bases and J by 8 bases, with 15 bases between. The CDR3 length is 15 residues. Germline assignment: CDR1 SGHRS and CDR2 YFSETQ. The CDR3 DNA reads TGCGCCAGCAGCTTGGCTGGGCAGGGAACATACATTCAGTACTTC. It translates to CASSLAGQGTYIQYF.